Detailed here is one T cell receptor (beta chain). There is no known antigen for this receptor. Base quality data are lacking; no much larger clone is found one base away. The sample is drawn from a study of T cells in Graves' hyperthyroidism and ophthalmopathy (dated by TCRdb to about 2019). Regarding the research as a whole: Peripheral blood samples were taken at initial diagnosis, before any treatment was given. In roughly six Graves' hyperthyroidism patients, the study also compared T-cell repertoires from thyroid tissue with T-cell repertoires from blood. TCR Vbeta CDR3 sequencing of 140 or so peripheral blood samples (43 ophthalmopathy, about 80 hyperthyroidism and some 17 progressor patients) is reported in the paper. Prospective prediction of ophthalmopathy was tested in an independent validation cohort consisting of 18 to 20 hyperthyroidism patients and 15 to 17 patients who later progressed to ophthalmopathy. The approximately 100 discovery patients were randomly divided into training and test sets at a 7:3 ratio. TCR V-J signatures able to tell the groups apart were searched for in a discovery cohort of 90 to 100 patients, of whom more than 40 had Graves' ophthalmopathy and about 60 had stable Graves' hyperthyroidism. After sampling, hyperthyroidism patients received methimazole starting at 30 mg daily, and ophthalmopathy patients received high-dose intravenous methylprednisolone. General findings and caveats noted by the study authors: During validation, the model predicted progression to ophthalmopathy a median of roughly 7.1 months ahead of onset, with almost 71% sensitivity and roughly 75% specificity. Ophthalmopathy was separated from stable hyperthyroidism by a 13 V-J signature model, with approximately 86% sensitivity and 81% to 82% specificity obtained in cross-validation and 80%/75% obtained in testing. No statistical method was used to set the sample size in advance, and investigators knew the group allocation. Most expanded thyroid clonotypes (frequency above 0.001) were also detected in blood, a finding suggesting that blood repertoires may reflect thyroid immune responses.

Amplification of TCR beta CDR3 regions was carried out from RNA transcripts. A first-round RT-PCR of the TCR CDR3 used the HTBI primer set with the Qiagen OneStep RT-PCR kit. A second multiplex PCR round built the libraries, followed by size selection and purification. Libraries were sequenced paired-end with 100 bp reads on an Illumina HiSeq2000. For the original study's pipeline: Raw data were processed with SOAPnuke, discarding reads with adapters, uncalled bases, mean Phred below 15, or no exact constant-primer or identifier match. High-quality paired reads were merged with COPE v1.2.5, and unique nucleotide sequences were defined as clonotypes. MiTCR v1.1 was used to align the clonotypes against IMGT TRBV, TRBD and TRBJ reference segments. Only V-J combinations with frequency above 0.0001, covering about 99% of repertoires, were analysed. A TCS score was defined as the ratio between F50 (clonal expansion) and ExV (chaos), using BLOSUM62-based TCRdist between CDR3 peptides within each V-J. Welch's t-statistics and random forest reduced 500 to 650 V-J features to about 12, which were used in a naive Bayes classifier (R e1071). In-frame beta chains were kept once TCRdb had trimmed the public reads at Q25 with fastp and called clones with MiXCR. Entries are consolidated by CDR3 protein sequence, retaining the most common genes and DNA. These V and J calls originate from TCRdb's pipeline instead of the authors' own analysis. This sample is represented by 300,000 to 350,000 distinct CDR3 sequences; around a fifth of them were singletons. The ten most abundant clones make up less than 65% of the sample.

Graves' hyperthyroidism was defined as stable when no progression to ophthalmopathy occurred over 18 months of follow-up. Hyperthyroidism patients were newly diagnosed, with disease duration under 2 months, and aged 18 to 65 years. The study excluded patients with uncontrolled infections, other autoimmune diseases, pregnancy or lactation. Diagnoses relied on clinical symptoms, serum thyroxine and TRAb, thyroid ultrasound and orbital computed tomography. Ficoll-Paque density gradient centrifugation was used to isolate PBMCs from around 10 ml of fresh peripheral blood. Total RNA was extracted using Trizol reagent, and RNA quality was assessed on an Agilent 2100 Bioanalyzer. CDR1 and CDR2, per the germline V gene, are MNHNS and SASEGT. V has 5 bases trimmed and J has 3 bases trimmed; junction bases matching no gene number 5. From the cysteine through the phenylalanine, the CDR3 covers 15 amino acids. Kept here is only the CDR3 DNA, which spans 45 bases and is read in frame from base 1.

What was sequenced was blood. The V and J segments used are TRBV6-1 and TRBJ1-2; TRBD1 agrees with 11 junctional bases. The receptor's source is a woman between 45 and 60 years old with Graves' hyperthyroidism. The CDR3 protein is CASSTGTGGHYGYTF. The DNA is TGTGCCAGCAGTACAGGGACAGGGGGACACTATGGCTACACCTTC.